This section outlines one T cell receptor (beta chain) sequence together with its context. The CDR3 spans 15 residues. The source of the sample is a study of blood T cell repertoires in COVID-19. Across the whole study: T cells, B-cell-depleted T cells, or PBMCs provided the cDNA or gDNA that served as material.

Recovery meant two consecutive negative NP/OP PCR tests, professional clearance, or resolved symptoms. Data came from immunoSEQ multiplex PCR; TCRdb stores just in-frame clones and leaves some out. The sample holds 310,000 or so clones; around 90% are singletons and the top ten take 0.95% to 1.2%. The rearrangement uses TRBV21-1 and TRBJ1-6; TRBD1 is taken as the D call from the table, unchecked against the DNA. TRBV21-1 is a pseudogene locus. The source material was PBMCs or T cells enriched from blood (not recorded which). The sequence came from a woman aged 25 to 39 who had recovered from COVID-19. CDR3 sequence: CASSSRDSYNSPLHF. CDR3 nucleotide sequence: TGTGCCAGCAGCTCCCGGGACAGTTATAATTCACCCCTCCACTTT.